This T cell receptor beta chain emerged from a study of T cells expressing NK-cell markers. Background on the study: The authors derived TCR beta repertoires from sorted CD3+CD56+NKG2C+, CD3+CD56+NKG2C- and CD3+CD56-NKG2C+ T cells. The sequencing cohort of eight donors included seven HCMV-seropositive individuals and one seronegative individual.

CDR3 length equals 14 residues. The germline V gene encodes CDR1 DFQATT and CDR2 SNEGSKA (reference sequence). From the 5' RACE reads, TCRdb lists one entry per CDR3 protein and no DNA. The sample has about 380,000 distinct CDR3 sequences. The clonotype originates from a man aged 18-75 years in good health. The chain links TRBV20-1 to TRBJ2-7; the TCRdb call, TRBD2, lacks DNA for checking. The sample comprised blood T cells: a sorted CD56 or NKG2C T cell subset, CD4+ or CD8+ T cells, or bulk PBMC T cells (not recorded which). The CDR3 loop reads CSARRPDSTYEQYF.